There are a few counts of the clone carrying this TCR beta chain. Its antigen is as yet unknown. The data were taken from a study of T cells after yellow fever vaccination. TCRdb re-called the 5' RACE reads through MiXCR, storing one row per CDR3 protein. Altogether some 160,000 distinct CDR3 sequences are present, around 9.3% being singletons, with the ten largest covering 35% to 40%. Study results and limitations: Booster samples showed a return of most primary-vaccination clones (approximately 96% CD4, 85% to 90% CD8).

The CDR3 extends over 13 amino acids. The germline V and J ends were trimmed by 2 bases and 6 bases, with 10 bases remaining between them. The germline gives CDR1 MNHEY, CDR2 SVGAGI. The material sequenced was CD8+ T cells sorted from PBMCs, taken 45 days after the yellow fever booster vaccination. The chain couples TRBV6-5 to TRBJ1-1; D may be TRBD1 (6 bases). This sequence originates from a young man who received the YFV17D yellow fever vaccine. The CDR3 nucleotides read TGTGCCAGCAGTTACGGGCAGGGGCCTGAAGCTTTCTTT. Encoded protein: CASSYGQGPEAFF.